The 20 T cell receptor beta chains given below trace back to one sample, sequenced in a study of cytomegalovirus exposure and HLA in healthy donors (dated by TCRdb to 2016 to 2017). Libraries were made using the immunoSEQ multiplex PCR assay. The multiplex PCR relied on a mix of 60 forward primers for TCR Vbeta segments and 13 reverse primers for TCR Jbeta segments. TCRdb stores this immuneACCESS table with in-frame sequences only. Part of the clones is absent; in the studies checked, under half of the shortfall reflects unresolved V genes, and no reason is known for the rest. The sample table records about 200,000 clones; about four fifths of these occur just once. The top ten clones comprise roughly 1.5% of the sample. Sequencing was carried out using PBMCs. All receptors come from a girl aged 10 to 17 in good health and CMV-seropositive.

The chain employs TRBV7-9 and TRBJ1-1; no clear D. The CDR3 is made up of 15 amino acids. Germline-derived CDR1 and CDR2 are SEHNR and FQNEAQ (reference sequence). The V end was cut by 3 bases, the J end by 4 bases, with 15 bases between. CDR3 nucleotide sequence: TGTGCCAGCAGCTTCGGTAGCAGTATTCTCACTGAAGCTTTCTTT. Translation: CASSFGSSILTEAFF.

This clone has a handful of counts. The chain combines TRBV16 with TRBJ1-5, with D possibly matching TRBD1 (6 bases). This CDR3 has 14 residues. Trimming shortened V by 1 base and J by 7 bases, and 11 bases separated the two germline ends. Looked up from germline, CDR1 is KGHSY and CDR2 is FQNENV. The CDR3 loop is CASSQLRGGQPQHF. Written as DNA, the CDR3 is TGTGCCAGCAGCCAATTGAGGGGGGGACAGCCCCAGCATTTT.

This chain links TRBV7-6 with TRBJ2-5; D is possibly TRBD1 (6 bases). Germline CDR1 SGHVS, CDR2 FNYEAQ. Between the trimmed V and J ends, which lost 5 bases and 1 base, there was a span of 11 bases. The CDR3 is 14 amino acids. The CDR3 protein is CASSGWTAQETQYF. Written as DNA, the CDR3 is TGTGCCAGCAGCGGGTGGACAGCCCAAGAGACCCAGTACTTC.

The chain uses TRBV4-1 and TRBJ2-1, with a weak D call TRBD1 (5 bases). Germline assignment: CDR1 MGHRA and CDR2 YSYEKL. Trimming shortened V by 1 base and J by 4 bases, and 8 bases separated the two germline ends. The CDR3 consists of 14 residues. The CDR3 sequence: CASSQGGPYNEQFF. The CDR3 coding sequence is TGCGCCAGCAGCCAAGGGGGCCCATACAATGAGCAGTTCTTC.

The chain is built from TRBV5-4 and TRBJ2-3, with TRBD2 matching 7 bases. The CDR3 is made up of 17 amino acids. Germline V gene data show CDR1 as SGHNT and CDR2 as YYREEE (reference sequence). V was clipped by 5 bases and J by 3 bases; unmatched bases: 15. CDR3 DNA: TGTGCCAGCAGTCTATGGGCTAGCGGATATGGGACAGATACGCAGTATTTT. Translated: CASSLWASGYGTDTQYF.

This clone came up once. V gene TRBV4-3 combines with J gene TRBJ1-2, with D hard to call. The CDR3 extends over 14 amino acids. Germline V gene sequence: CDR1 LGHNA, CDR2 YSLEER. V was clipped by 0 bases and J by 3 bases, with 8 bases between them. CDR3 sequence (DNA): TGCGCCAGCAGCCAAGATAGTACGGACTATGGCTACACCTTC. Translated: CASSQDSTDYGYTF.

This sequence joins TRBV2 and TRBJ2-7, with TRBD2 as a possible D gene (6 bases). This CDR3 contains 14 residues. Germline V gene sequence: CDR1 SNHLY, CDR2 FYNNEI. V lost 6 bases and J lost 5, with 17 bases in between. The CDR3 sequence: CASRLLAIGDEQYF. CDR3 nucleotide sequence: TGTGCCAGCAGATTACTAGCAATCGGGGACGAGCAGTACTTC.

CDR3 nucleotides: TGTGCCAGCAGCACAGGGGGGACAGGGGGTACCGGGGAGCTGTTTTTT. Translation gives CASSTGGTGGTGELFF. The J gene is TRBJ2-2, the V gene TRBV2; 11 bases map to TRBD1. The length of the CDR3 is 16 residues. Germline V CDR1 and CDR2: SNHLY, FYNNEI. Losses at the gene ends were 6 bases for V and 5 bases for J; bases not matched to a gene: 8.

The chain employs TRBV4-1 and TRBJ2-7, with 12 bases lining up with TRBD1. The CDR3 runs 15 residues. V dropped 4 bases and J dropped 7; count of bases not matched to a gene: 8. Germline CDR1 reads MGHRA; CDR2 reads YSYEKL. As DNA, the CDR3 is TGCGCCAGCAGCCGTCCGGGACAGGGGGCGAGAGAGCAGTACTTC. Translated, it gives CASSRPGQGAREQYF.

V gene TRBV5-1 combines with J gene TRBJ1-1; 11 bases line up with TRBD1. The CDR3 length is 16 residues. Germline lookup yields CDR1 SGHRS and CDR2 YFSETQ. V dropped 3 bases and J dropped 1; count of bases not matched to a gene: 5. Here the CDR3 reads CASSWTGGYANTEAFF. In DNA form, the CDR3 reads TGCGCCAGCAGCTGGACAGGGGGCTATGCGAACACTGAAGCTTTCTTT.

This clone was counted between two and nine times. The chain couples TRBV25-1 to TRBJ2-1, with 15 bases lining up with TRBD2. Germline V CDR1 and CDR2: MGHDK, SYGVNS. There are 15 residues in the CDR3. Germline trimming cut 8 bases from V and 6 bases from J; bases unmatched to any gene: 5. The CDR3 sequence is CASSRTSGGANEQFF. The CDR3, as DNA: TGTGCCAGCTCCCGGACTAGCGGGGGGGCCAATGAGCAGTTCTTC.

The chain carries TRBV4-2 and TRBJ2-3, with a possible D match to TRBD2 (6 bases). CDR1 LGHNA and CDR2 YNFKEQ come from the germline V gene. The CDR3 loop spans 15 amino acids. With 4 bases removed from V and 4 bases from J, the gap between germline ends came to 15 bases. The CDR3 here is CASSPRGVESDTQYF. In nucleotides, the CDR3 is TGTGCCAGCAGCCCCCGCGGGGTGGAGTCAGATACGCAGTATTTT.

The chain combines TRBV10-3 with TRBJ1-5; D gene unclear. From germline, CDR1 is ENHRY and CDR2 SYGVKD. The CDR3 consists of 16 residues. Trimming stripped 0 bases from V and 4 bases from J, with 13 bases between. The CDR3 loop is CAISESTQEENQPQHF. In DNA, the CDR3 is TGTGCCATCAGTGAGTCGACGCAGGAGGAGAATCAGCCCCAGCATTTT.

The chain carries TRBV30 and TRBJ2-5; 11 bases are shared with TRBD2. J was trimmed by 5 bases and V by 5 bases; bases with no gene match: 10. The germline V gene encodes CDR1 GTSNPN and CDR2 SVGIG (reference sequence). The CDR3 length is 15 residues. The CDR3 DNA follows: TGTGCCTGGCATACTCAGACTAGCGGGGTCGAGACCCAGTACTTC. Protein sequence: CAWHTQTSGVETQYF.

This rearrangement joins TRBV5-1 to TRBJ2-2; a weak D match, TRBD1 (5 bases). The germline V and J ends were trimmed by 3 bases and 5 bases, with 8 bases remaining between them. The CDR3 is made up of 13 amino acids. From germline, CDR1 is SGHRS and CDR2 YFSETQ. In DNA, the CDR3 is TGCGCCAGCAGCTCCAGGGTAACCGGGGAGCTGTTTTTT. It yields the protein CASSSRVTGELFF.

The CDR3 bases are TGTGCCAGCAGCTTAGTAGCCAATGAGCAGTTCTTC. It is translated as CASSLVANEQFF. This chain uses TRBV11-3 with TRBJ2-1; unclear D gene. CDR1 and CDR2 (germline): SGHNT, YENEEA. This CDR3 has 12 amino acids. The V end was cut by 1 base, the J end by 6 bases, with 4 bases between.

This chain links TRBV5-1 with TRBJ2-1; 13 positions match TRBD2. This CDR3 is 15 amino acids long. J lost 2 bases, V lost 7 bases, and 3 bases had no gene match. CDR1 and CDR2 (germline): SGHRS, YFSETQ. The CDR3 nucleotides read TGCGCCAGCTTGGGACTAGCGGGGACCTACAATGAGCAGTTCTTC. Its translation: CASLGLAGTYNEQFF. The variable domain in full, with the rest retrieved from reference TRBV5-1 and TRBJ2-1, is KAGVTQTPRYLIKTRGQQVTLSCSPISGHRSVSWYQQTPGQGLQFLFEYFSETQRNKGNFPGRFSGRQFSNSRSEMNVSTLELGDSALYLCASLGLAGTYNEQFFGPGTRLTVL.

CDR3 DNA sequence: TGTGCCAGCTCACCCAGACAGGGTAGCCAAGAGACCCAGTACTTC. It specifies CASSPRQGSQETQYF. This chain uses TRBV18 with TRBJ2-5; TRBD1 matches at 7 bases. Germline V gives CDR1 KGHSH, CDR2 LQKENI. The J segment lost 1 base and the V segment lost 3 bases, leaving 5 bases of the junction unmatched. This CDR3 comprises 15 residues.

The chain joins TRBV5-4 to TRBJ1-1; D possibly corresponds to TRBD1 (5 bases). In germline, CDR1 is SGHNT, CDR2 YYREEE (reference sequence). The V gene lost 3 bases and the J gene lost 1 base, with 7 bases spanning the gap. The CDR3 has 13 amino acids. The CDR3 reads CASSSTGNTEAFF. DNA for the CDR3: TGTGCCAGCAGCTCAACAGGGAACACTGAAGCTTTCTTT.

The chain joins TRBV5-1 to TRBJ2-2, with TRBD1 identical over 8 bases. V was pared by 1 base and J by 5 bases, with 7 bases of the junction left unmatched. This CDR3 spans 16 amino acids. Per germline, CDR1 SGHRS and CDR2 YFSETQ. The CDR3 region is CASSLIGQGETGELFF. The CDR3 bases are TGCGCCAGCAGCTTGATAGGACAGGGCGAGACCGGGGAGCTGTTTTTT.